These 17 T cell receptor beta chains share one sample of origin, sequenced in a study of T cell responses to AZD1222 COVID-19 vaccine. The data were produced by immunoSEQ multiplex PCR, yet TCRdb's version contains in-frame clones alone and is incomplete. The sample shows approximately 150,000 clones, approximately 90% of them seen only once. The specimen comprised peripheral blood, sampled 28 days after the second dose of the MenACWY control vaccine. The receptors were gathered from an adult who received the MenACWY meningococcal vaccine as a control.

The CDR3 loop reads CATSASTGTGANEQFF. CDR3 DNA: TGTGCCACCAGTGCCTCCACCGGGACAGGGGCTAATGAGCAGTTCTTC. The chain carries TRBV24-1 and TRBJ2-1; TRBD1 matches at 10 bases. The CDR3 covers 16 residues. Germline CDR1 reads KGHDR; CDR2 reads SFDVKD. The V segment lost 5 bases and the J segment 7 bases; nucleotides outside the gene matches: 10.

In DNA, the CDR3 is TGTGCCAGCAGCTCCCCCTCGGGGATCCAAGAGACCCAGTACTTC. Translation: CASSSPSGIQETQYF. V usage is TRBV7-2 and J usage is TRBJ2-5; a weak D match, TRBD2 (5 bases). Trimming removed 4 bases at V and 1 base at J, with 13 bases between. Germline values: CDR1 SGHTA, CDR2 FQGNSA. This CDR3 region has 15 residues. The full variable domain, in which reference TRBV7-2 and TRBJ2-5 provide the parts outside the CDR3, is GAGVSQSPSNKVTEKGKDVELRCDPISGHTALYWYRQSLGQGLEFLIYFQGNSAPDKSGLPSDRFSAERTGGSVSTLTIQRTQQEDSAVYLCASSSPSGIQETQYFGPGTRLLVL.

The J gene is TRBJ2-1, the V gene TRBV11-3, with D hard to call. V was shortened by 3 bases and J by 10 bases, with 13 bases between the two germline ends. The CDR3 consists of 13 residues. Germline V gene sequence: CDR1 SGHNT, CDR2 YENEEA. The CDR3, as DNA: TGTGCCAGCAGCTTTTCCAGTACCCACGAGCAGTTCTTC. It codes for CASSFSSTHEQFF.

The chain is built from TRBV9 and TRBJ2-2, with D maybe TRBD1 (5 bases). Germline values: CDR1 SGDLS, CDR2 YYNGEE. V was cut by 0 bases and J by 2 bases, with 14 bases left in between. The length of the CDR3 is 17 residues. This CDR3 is CASSVAGAEINTGELFF. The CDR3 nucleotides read TGTGCCAGCAGCGTAGCTGGGGCGGAGATTAACACCGGGGAGCTGTTTTTT.

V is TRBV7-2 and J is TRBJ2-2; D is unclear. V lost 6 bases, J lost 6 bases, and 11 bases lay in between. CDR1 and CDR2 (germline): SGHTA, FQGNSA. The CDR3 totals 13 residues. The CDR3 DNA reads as TGTGCCAGCAGTACATATGGGTCCGGGGAGCTGTTTTTT. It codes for CASSTYGSGELFF.

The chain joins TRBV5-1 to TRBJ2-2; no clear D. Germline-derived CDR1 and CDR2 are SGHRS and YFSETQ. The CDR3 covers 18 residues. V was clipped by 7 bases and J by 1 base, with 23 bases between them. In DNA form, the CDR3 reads TGCGCCAGCGGAACCCTAATGGGAACCCTAAGGAACACCGGGGAGCTGTTTTTT. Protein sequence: CASGTLMGTLRNTGELFF.

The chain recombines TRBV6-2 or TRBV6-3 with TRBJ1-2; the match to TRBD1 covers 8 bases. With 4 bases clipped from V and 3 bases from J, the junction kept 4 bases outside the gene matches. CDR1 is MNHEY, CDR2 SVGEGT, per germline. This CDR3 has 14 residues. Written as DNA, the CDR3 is TGTGCCAGCAGTTTTCAGGGGGCCTACTATGGCTACACCTTC. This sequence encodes CASSFQGAYYGYTF.

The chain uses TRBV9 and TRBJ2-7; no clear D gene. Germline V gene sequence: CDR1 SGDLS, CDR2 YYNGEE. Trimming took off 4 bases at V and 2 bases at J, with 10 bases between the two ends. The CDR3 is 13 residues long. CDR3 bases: TGTGCCAGCAGCCCCCCGGTTCCCTACGAGCAGTACTTC. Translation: CASSPPVPYEQYF.

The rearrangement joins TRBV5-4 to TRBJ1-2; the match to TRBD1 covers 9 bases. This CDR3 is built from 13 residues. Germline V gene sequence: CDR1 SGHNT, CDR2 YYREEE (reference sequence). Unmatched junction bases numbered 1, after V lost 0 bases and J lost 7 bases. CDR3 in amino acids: CASSLGQGGGYTF. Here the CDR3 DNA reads TGTGCCAGCAGCTTGGGACAGGGGGGTGGCTACACCTTC.

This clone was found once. The CDR3 spells CASSYSGTAPYEQYF. The CDR3 DNA sequence: TGTGCCAGCAGTTACTCCGGGACAGCACCCTACGAGCAGTACTTC. This chain connects TRBV6-5 to TRBJ2-7, with 7 bases matching TRBD1. Germline assignment: CDR1 MNHEY and CDR2 SVGAGI. CDR3 length equals 15 residues. The V segment lost 0 bases and the J segment 2 bases; nucleotides outside the gene matches: 4.

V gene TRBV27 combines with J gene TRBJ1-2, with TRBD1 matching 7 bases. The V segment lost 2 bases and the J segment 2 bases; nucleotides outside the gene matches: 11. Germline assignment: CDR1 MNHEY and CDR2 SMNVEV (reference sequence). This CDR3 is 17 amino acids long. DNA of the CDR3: TGTGCCAGCAGTTTAATCCCCAAAACGACAGGGAACTATGGCTACACCTTC. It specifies CASSLIPKTTGNYGYTF.

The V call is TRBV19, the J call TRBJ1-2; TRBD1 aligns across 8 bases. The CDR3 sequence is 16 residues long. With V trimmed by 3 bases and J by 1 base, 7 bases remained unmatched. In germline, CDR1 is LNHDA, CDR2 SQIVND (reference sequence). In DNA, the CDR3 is TGTGCCAGTAGTATCTTACAGGGGGACGATAACTATGGCTACACCTTC. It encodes CASSILQGDDNYGYTF.

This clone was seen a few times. CDR3 sequence (DNA): TGTGCCAGCACGAGGGTAGGGACTGAAGCTTTCTTT. It codes for CASTRVGTEAFF. V and J are TRBV28 and TRBJ1-1; D not resolved. Trimming removed 7 bases at V and 5 bases at J, with 11 bases between. Germline CDR1 reads MDHEN; CDR2 reads SYDVKM. This CDR3 contains 12 residues.

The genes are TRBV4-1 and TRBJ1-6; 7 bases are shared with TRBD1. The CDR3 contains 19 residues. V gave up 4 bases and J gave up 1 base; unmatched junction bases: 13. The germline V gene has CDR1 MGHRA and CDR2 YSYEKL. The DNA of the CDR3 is TGCGCCAGCAGCCGACGGGACAGCCTAGGCGATTCCTATAATTCACCCCTCCACTTT. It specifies CASSRRDSLGDSYNSPLHF.

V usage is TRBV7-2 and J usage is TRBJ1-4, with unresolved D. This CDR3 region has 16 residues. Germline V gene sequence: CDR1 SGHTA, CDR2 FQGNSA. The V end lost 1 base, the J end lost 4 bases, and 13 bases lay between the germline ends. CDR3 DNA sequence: TGTGCCAGCAGCTTAGGTCCCCGGGCAGTTAATGAAAAACTGTTTTTT. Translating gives CASSLGPRAVNEKLFF. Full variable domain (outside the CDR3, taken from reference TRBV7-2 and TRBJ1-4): GAGVSQSPSNKVTEKGKDVELRCDPISGHTALYWYRQSLGQGLEFLIYFQGNSAPDKSGLPSDRFSAERTGGSVSTLTIQRTQQEDSAVYLCASSLGPRAVNEKLFFGSGTQLSVL.

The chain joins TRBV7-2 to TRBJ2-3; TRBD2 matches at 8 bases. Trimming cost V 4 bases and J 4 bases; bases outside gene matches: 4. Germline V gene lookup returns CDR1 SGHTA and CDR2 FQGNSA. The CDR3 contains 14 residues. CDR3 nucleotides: TGTGCCAGCAGCTCGGGACTAGAAGCAGATACGCAGTATTTT. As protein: CASSSGLEADTQYF.

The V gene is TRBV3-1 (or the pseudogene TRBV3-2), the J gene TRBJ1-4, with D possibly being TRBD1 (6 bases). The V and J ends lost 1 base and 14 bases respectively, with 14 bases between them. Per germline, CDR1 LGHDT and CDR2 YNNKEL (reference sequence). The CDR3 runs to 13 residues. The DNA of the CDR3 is TGTGCCAGCAGCCAAGGGAGCCTCGGGGGCCTGTTTTTT. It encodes CASSQGSLGGLFF.